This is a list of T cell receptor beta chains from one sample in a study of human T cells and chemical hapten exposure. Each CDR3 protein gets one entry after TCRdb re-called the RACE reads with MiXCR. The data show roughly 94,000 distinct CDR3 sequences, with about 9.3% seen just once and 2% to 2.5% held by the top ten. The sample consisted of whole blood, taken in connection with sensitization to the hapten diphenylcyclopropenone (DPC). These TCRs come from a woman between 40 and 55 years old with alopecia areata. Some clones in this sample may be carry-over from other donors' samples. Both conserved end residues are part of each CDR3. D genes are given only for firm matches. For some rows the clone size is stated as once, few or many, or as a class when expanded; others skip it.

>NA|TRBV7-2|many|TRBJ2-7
TGTGCCAGCAGCTCCCAGGGGTACGAGCAGTACTTC
CASSSQGYEQYF
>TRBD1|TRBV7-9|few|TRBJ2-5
TGTGCCAGCAGCTTCGTATCCGGGACAGGGGGAGAGACCCAGTACTTC
CASSFVSGTGGETQYF
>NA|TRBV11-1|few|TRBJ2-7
TGTGCCAGCAGCGGGGCGGACTCCTACGAGCAGTACTTC
CASSGADSYEQYF
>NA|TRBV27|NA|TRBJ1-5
TGTGCCAGCAGTTTACTCGGGGACCTGTATAGCAATCAGCCCCAGCATTTT
CASSLLGDLYSNQPQHF
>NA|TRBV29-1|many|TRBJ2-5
TGCAGCGTAAATCCCAGGGGCCAAGAGACCCAGTACTTC
CSVNPRGQETQYF
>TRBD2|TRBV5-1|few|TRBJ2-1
TGCGCCAGCAGCTTGGATGGCGGGAGGTACAATGAGCAGTTCTTC
CASSLDGGRYNEQFF
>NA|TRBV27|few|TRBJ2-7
TGTGCCAGCAGTTTTAGGGGAGCCAGCACCTACGAGCAGTACTTC
CASSFRGASTYEQYF
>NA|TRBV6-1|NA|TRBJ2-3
TGTGCCCACACCACAGGGCGCCTAGGAGGGACAGATACGCAGTATTTT
CAHTTGRLGGTDTQYF
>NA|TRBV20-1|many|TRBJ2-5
TGCAGTGCTAGTCTCGGGGAGACCCAGTACTTC
CSASLGETQYF
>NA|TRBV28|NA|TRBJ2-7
TGTGCCAGCAGTTTTCAGGGGCGAGAGCAGTACTTC
CASSFQGREQYF
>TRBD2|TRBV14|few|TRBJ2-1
TGTGCCAGCAGCCCAACACTAGCGGGATCCTACAATGAGCAGTTCTTC
CASSPTLAGSYNEQFF